This T cell receptor beta chain was sequenced in a study of T cells after yellow fever vaccination. Study in general: Fractions containing few cells were prepared with SMART-Seq v4 Ultra Low Input.

This clonotype showed up many times. The CDR3 extends over 14 amino acids. Trimming took 1 base from V and 7 from J, leaving 11 bases between them. The germline CDR1 and CDR2 sequences are SGHTA and FQGNSA. A single record per CDR3 protein comes from TCRdb applying MiXCR to the 5' RACE reads. The repertoire holds 350,000 to 550,000 distinct CDR3 sequences, with around 20% as singletons. The sequences come from PBMCs, collected before the yellow fever booster vaccination. The gene calls are TRBV7-2 and TRBJ1-5; unclear D gene. The sequence was collected from a man aged 18 to 35 who received the YFV17D yellow fever vaccine. CDR3 nucleotide sequence: TGTGCCAGCAGCTTAGGAGGATTGGGGCAGCCCCAGCATTTT. Translating it yields CASSLGGLGQPQHF.